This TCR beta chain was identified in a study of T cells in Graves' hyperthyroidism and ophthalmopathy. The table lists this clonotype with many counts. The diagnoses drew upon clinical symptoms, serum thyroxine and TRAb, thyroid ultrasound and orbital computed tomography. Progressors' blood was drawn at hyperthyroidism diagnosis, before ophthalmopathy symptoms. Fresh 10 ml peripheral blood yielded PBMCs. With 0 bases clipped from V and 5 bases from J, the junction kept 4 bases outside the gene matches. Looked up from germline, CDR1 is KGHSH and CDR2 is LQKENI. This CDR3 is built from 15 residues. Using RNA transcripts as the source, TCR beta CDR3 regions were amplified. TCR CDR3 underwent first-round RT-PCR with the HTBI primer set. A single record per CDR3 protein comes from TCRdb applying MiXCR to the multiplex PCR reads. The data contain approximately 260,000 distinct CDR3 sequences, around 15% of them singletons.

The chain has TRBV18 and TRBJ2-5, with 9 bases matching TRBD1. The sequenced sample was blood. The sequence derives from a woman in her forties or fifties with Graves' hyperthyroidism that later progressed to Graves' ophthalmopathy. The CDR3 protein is CASSPPGQGGETQYF. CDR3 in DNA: TGTGCCAGCTCACCACCGGGACAGGGAGGGGAGACCCAGTACTTC.